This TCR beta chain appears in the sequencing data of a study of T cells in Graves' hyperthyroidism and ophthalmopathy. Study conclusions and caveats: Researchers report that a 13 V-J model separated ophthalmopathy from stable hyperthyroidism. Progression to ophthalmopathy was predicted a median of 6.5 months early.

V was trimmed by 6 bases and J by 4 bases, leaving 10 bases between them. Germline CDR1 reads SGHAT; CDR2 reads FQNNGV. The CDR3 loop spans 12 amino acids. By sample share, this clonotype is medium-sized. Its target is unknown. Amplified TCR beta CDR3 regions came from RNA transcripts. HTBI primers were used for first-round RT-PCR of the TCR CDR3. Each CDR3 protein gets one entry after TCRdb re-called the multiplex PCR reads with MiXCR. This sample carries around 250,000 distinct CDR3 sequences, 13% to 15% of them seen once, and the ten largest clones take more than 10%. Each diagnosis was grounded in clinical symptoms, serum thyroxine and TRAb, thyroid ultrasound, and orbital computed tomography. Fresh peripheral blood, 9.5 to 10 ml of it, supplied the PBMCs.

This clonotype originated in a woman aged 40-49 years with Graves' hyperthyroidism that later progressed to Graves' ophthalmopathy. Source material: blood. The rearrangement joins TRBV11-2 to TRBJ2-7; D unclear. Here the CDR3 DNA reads TGTGCCAGCAGTTCCCACGGGTACGAGCAGTACTTC. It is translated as CASSSHGYEQYF.